This T cell receptor (beta chain) stems from a study of blood T cell repertoires in COVID-19. Study-level information: Both acute and convalescent COVID-19 samples were obtained from the United States, Italy and Spain. The cDNA or gDNA used as material had been derived from T cells, B-cell-depleted T cells, or PBMCs.

Profiled with immunoSEQ multiplex PCR; TCRdb holds only in-frame clones, not every one. The table lists under 150,000 clones, about 88% of them singletons, with 6.5% to 10% in the top ten. The sample taken for sequencing was peripheral blood. The origin of this receptor is a woman between 70 and 85 years old who had recovered from COVID-19.

In DNA, the CDR3 is TGCGCCAGCAGCTTCTCCCCGACTAGCGGGAGTGCCCAAGAGACCCAGTACTTC. It translates to CASSFSPTSGSAQETQYF. The rearrangement links TRBV5-1 to TRBJ2-5; 12 bases agree with TRBD2. Germline V gives CDR1 SGHRS, CDR2 YFSETQ. CDR3 length equals 18 residues. J lost 1 base, V lost 2 bases, and 9 bases had no gene match.